This T cell receptor (beta chain) is drawn from a study of blood T cell repertoires in COVID-19. Turning to the study itself: Samples taken during acute and convalescent COVID-19 were collected in the United States, Italy and Spain. PBMCs, B-cell-depleted T cells, or T cells were the source of the cDNA or gDNA that made up the material.

Per the study methods: The authors estimated nucleated cell counts from reference gene primer amplification. Clones were sequenced by immunoSEQ multiplex PCR, and TCRdb holds only the in-frame ones, with some missing. The V and J calls and clone size come from that table; D and trimming were worked out from the DNA. The data show some 45,000 clones, around 83% seen once. Germline V lookup: CDR1 SGHTA, CDR2 FQGNSA. V lost 6 bases to trimming and J lost 0 bases, with 11 bases between them. There are 14 residues in the CDR3. The TCR originated in a man in his 70s with acute or convalescent COVID-19. This rearrangement joins TRBV7-2 to TRBJ2-5, with D perhaps matching TRBD1 (5 bases). The source material was peripheral blood. CDR3 amino acids: CASRRTFYQETQYF. The CDR3 DNA sequence: TGTGCCAGCAGACGGACATTTTACCAAGAGACCCAGTACTTC. The complete variable domain, with remaining parts taken from reference TRBV7-2 and TRBJ2-5, reads GAGVSQSPSNKVTEKGKDVELRCDPISGHTALYWYRQSLGQGLEFLIYFQGNSAPDKSGLPSDRFSAERTGGSVSTLTIQRTQQEDSAVYLCASRRTFYQETQYFGPGTRLLVL.